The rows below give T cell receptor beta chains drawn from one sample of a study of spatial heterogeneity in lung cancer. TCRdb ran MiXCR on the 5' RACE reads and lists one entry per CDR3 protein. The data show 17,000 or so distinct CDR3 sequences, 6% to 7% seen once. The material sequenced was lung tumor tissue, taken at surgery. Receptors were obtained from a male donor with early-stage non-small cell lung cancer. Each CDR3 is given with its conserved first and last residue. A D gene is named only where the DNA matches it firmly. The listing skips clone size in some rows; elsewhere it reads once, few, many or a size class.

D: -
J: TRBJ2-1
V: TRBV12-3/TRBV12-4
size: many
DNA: TGTGCCAGCAACAACCGGGACTTTGAGCAGTTCTTC
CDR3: CASNNRDFEQFF

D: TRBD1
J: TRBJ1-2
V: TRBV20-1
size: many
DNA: TGCAGTGCTAGAATTAGGACAGGGCCGAACTATGGCTACACCTTC
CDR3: CSARIRTGPNYGYTF

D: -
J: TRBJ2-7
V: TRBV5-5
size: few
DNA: -
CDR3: CASSFYICSARPRTSGLAYEQYF

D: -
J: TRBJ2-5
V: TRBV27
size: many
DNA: TGTGCCAGCAGGTCATTAGGGCAAGAGACCCAGTACTTC
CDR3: CASRSLGQETQYF

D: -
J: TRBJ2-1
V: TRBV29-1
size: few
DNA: TGCAGCGTTGGACTGACAGTGTACAATGAGCAGTTCTTC
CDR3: CSVGLTVYNEQFF

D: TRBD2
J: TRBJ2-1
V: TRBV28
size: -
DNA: TGTGCCAGCAGCCAACTAGCGGGGGGCAATGAGCAGTTCTTC
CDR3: CASSQLAGGNEQFF

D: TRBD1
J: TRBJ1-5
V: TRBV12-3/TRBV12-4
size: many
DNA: TGTGCCAGCAGGTGCGGACAGGGAAAGATTGGTCAGCCCCAGCATTTT
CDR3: CASRCGQGKIGQPQHF

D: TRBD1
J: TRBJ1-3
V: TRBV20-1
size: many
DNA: TGCAGTGCTAGAGATGGACAGGGATCTGGCCACACCATATATTTT
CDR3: CSARDGQGSGHTIYF

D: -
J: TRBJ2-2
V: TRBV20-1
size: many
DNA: TGCAGTGCGCACGGGCCACGCTCAGCGAACACCGGGGAGCTGTTTTTT
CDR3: CSAHGPRSANTGELFF

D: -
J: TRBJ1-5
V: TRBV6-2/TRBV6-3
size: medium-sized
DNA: TGTGCCAGCACGCGGGTCCCTTATGAGCCCCAGCATTTT
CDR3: CASTRVPYEPQHF

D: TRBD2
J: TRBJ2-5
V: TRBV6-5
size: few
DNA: TGTGCCAGCAGTACGAGTTTTGGGGGGGTCCAAGAGACCCAGTACTTC
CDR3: CASSTSFGGVQETQYF

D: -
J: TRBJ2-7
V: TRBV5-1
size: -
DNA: TGCGCCAGCAGCGGCGGGTCCCTAGGGTTTCGCGAGCAGTACTTC
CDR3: CASSGGSLGFREQYF

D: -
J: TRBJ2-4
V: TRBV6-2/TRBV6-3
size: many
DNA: TGTGCCAGCAGTCCCCAGGGATGGGGCATTCAGTACTTC
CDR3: CASSPQGWGIQYF

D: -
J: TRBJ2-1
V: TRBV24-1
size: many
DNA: TGTGCCACCAGTGATTTGGTTGGGAGCTCCTACAATGAGCAGTTCTTC
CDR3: CATSDLVGSSYNEQFF

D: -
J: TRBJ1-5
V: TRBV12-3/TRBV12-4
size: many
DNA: TGTGCCAGCAGTCTACAGGACCGCGGTCAGCCCCAGCATTTT
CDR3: CASSLQDRGQPQHF

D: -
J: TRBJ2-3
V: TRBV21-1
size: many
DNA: TGTGCCAGCAGGGGACTAGCGGGGTCAGATACGCAGTATTTT
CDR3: CASRGLAGSDTQYF

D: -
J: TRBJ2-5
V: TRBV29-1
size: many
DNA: TGCAGCCTCTGGGGAGCGGAGGAGACCCAGTACTTC
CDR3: CSLWGAEETQYF

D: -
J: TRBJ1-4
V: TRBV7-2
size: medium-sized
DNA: TGTGCCAGCAGCTTAACCGGGGCGGGGGCAGGTGAAAAACTGTTTTTT
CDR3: CASSLTGAGAGEKLFF

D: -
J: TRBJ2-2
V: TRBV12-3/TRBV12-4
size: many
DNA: TGTGCCAGCAGTCCCCGCTCCAGGGAGGCCGGGGAGCTGTTTTTT
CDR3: CASSPRSREAGELFF

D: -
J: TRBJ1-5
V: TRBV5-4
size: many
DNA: TGTGCCAGCAGCTTTCCCCGGCTCATTCGGTTCGAGAATCAGCCCCAGCATTTT
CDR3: CASSFPRLIRFENQPQHF

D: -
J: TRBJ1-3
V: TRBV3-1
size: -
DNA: TGTGCCAGCAGCCAATATGGGCAGGAGTCTGGAAACACCATATATTTT
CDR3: CASSQYGQESGNTIYF

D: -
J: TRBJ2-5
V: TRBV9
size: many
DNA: TGTGCCAGCAGCGTAGGCGCAGGACCGCCAATCCAAGAGACCCAGTACTTC
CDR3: CASSVGAGPPIQETQYF

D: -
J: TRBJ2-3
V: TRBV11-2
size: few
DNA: TGTGCCAGCAGCGCCCAGAGGGCCGGGTTACCAGATACGCAGTATTTT
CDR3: CASSAQRAGLPDTQYF

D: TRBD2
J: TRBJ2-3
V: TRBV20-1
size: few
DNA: TGCAGTGCTAGACGGTCTAGCGGGAGGTCGGATACGCAGTATTTT
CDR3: CSARRSSGRSDTQYF

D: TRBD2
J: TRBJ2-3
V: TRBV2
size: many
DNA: TGTGCCAGCACCCTCCGGCTAGCGGGATCAGATACGCAGTATTTT
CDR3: CASTLRLAGSDTQYF

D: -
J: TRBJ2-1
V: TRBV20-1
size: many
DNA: TGCAGTGCTGCCGACTTGAGCTCCTACAATGAGCAGTTCTTC
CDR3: CSAADLSSYNEQFF

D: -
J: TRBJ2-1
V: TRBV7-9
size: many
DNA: TGTGCCAGCAGCGCCCGAGACAGATTGACCTACAATGAGCAGTTCTTC
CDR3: CASSARDRLTYNEQFF

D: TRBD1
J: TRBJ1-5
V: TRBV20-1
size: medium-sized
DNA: TGCAGTGCTAGAGATTTGAGACAGGGGGGGATTCAGCCCCAGCATTTT
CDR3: CSARDLRQGGIQPQHF

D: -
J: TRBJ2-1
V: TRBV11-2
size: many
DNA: TGTGCCAGCAGCTTAGTGGATGAGCAGTTCTTC
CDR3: CASSLVDEQFF

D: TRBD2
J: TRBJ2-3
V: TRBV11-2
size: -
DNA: TGTGCCAGCAGCTTAACGACTAGCGGGAACACAGATACGCAGTATTTT
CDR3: CASSLTTSGNTDTQYF

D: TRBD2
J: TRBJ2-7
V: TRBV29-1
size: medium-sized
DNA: TGCAGCGTTACCTTTCTAGCCGGGAGGTACCACGAGCAGTACTTC
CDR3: CSVTFLAGRYHEQYF

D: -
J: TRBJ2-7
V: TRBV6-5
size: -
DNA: TGTGCCTCAGGGACCGCGAAGTACAGTGCCTCCTACGAGCAGTACTTC
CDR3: CASGTAKYSASYEQYF

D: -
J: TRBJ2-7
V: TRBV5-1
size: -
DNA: TGCGCCAGCAGCTTGGCGGGCTCCTACGAGCAGTACTTC
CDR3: CASSLAGSYEQYF

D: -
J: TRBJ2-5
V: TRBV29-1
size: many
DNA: TGCAGCGTTGGACATCCCCCAGAGACCCAGTACTTC
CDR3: CSVGHPPETQYF

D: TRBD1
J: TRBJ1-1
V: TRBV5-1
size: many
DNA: TGCGCCAGCAGCCCTGGACAGGTGAACACTGAAGCTTTCTTT
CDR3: CASSPGQVNTEAFF